The clone carrying this T cell receptor beta chain was seen a handful of times. V lost 3 bases, J lost 4 bases, and 15 bases lay in between. CDR1 is KGHSH and CDR2 is LQKENI in the germline V gene. This CDR3 region has 15 residues. Methods used by the authors: Reference gene primer amplification gave estimated nucleated cell counts. Assay: immunoSEQ multiplex PCR; the TCRdb copy retains only in-frame clones and omits some. The V and J calls and clone size come from that table; D and trimming were worked out from the DNA. The sample contains around 81,000 clones, nearly 90% of which appear only once. The source of the sample is a study of blood T cell repertoires in COVID-19. About the research overall: Acute and convalescent COVID-19 samples came from the United States, Italy and Spain. Sources were T cells, B-cell-depleted T cells, or PBMCs; the material itself was cDNA or gDNA.

V usage is TRBV18 and J usage is TRBJ1-1; tentative D call: TRBD1 (5 bases). The sequence derives from a man between 65 and 85 years old with acute or convalescent COVID-19. Sequencing was done on a sample of peripheral blood. The CDR3, as DNA: TGTGCCAGCTCACCGGGAGCGGGGGGTGGCACTGAAGCTTTCTTT. This sequence encodes CASSPGAGGGTEAFF.